The rows below give T cell receptor beta chains drawn from one sample of a study of blood T cell repertoires in COVID-19. The method was immunoSEQ multiplex PCR; TCRdb's version includes in-frame clones alone and lacks a portion of them. The top ten clones hold less than 9.5% of a sample with fewer than 200,000 clones, 60% to 85% of them seen once. The specimen was peripheral blood. The receptor set was obtained from a man in his sixties with acute or convalescent COVID-19. Each CDR3 is given with its conserved first and last residue. The D gene is left open where the match is weak. Clone size is shown for a subset of rows, as once, few, many or a class of expanded clone.

clone_size: .; v_call: TRBV19; j_call: TRBJ1-1; d_call: .; cdr3_aa: CASSAQQGSEAFF; cdr3_nt: TGTGCCAGTAGTGCCCAGCAGGGGTCTGAAGCTTTCTTT
clone_size: .; v_call: TRBV19; j_call: TRBJ1-1; d_call: TRBD1; cdr3_aa: CASSGTASPNTEAFF; cdr3_nt: TGTGCCAGTAGTGGGACAGCCTCCCCGAACACTGAAGCTTTCTTT
clone_size: .; v_call: TRBV5-4; j_call: TRBJ2-1; d_call: .; cdr3_aa: CASSLAYSQGEAEQFF; cdr3_nt: TGTGCCAGCAGCTTGGCCTATTCACAGGGAGAAGCTGAGCAGTTCTTC
clone_size: .; v_call: TRBV9; j_call: TRBJ1-1; d_call: TRBD1; cdr3_aa: CASSVDRGDTEAFF; cdr3_nt: TGTGCCAGCAGCGTCGACAGGGGGGACACTGAAGCTTTCTTT
clone_size: once; v_call: TRBV30; j_call: TRBJ1-4; d_call: .; cdr3_aa: CAWSRQGSWEKLFF; cdr3_nt: TGTGCCTGGAGTCGGCAGGGAAGTTGGGAAAAACTGTTTTTT
clone_size: .; v_call: TRBV5-6; j_call: TRBJ1-6; d_call: TRBD1; cdr3_aa: CASSPGQGLRDSPLHF; cdr3_nt: TGTGCCAGCAGCCCGGGACAGGGCTTAAGGGATTCACCCCTCCACTTT
clone_size: .; v_call: TRBV5-4; j_call: TRBJ2-2; d_call: TRBD2; cdr3_aa: CASSYGLAGGRNTGELFF; cdr3_nt: TGTGCCAGCAGCTATGGACTAGCGGGGGGTAGAAACACCGGGGAGCTGTTTTTT
clone_size: once; v_call: TRBV19; j_call: TRBJ1-1; d_call: .; cdr3_aa: CASSSGNTEAFF; cdr3_nt: TGTGCCAGTAGCTCAGGAAACACTGAAGCTTTCTTT
clone_size: .; v_call: TRBV5-1; j_call: TRBJ1-2; d_call: .; cdr3_aa: CASSLQGRSDYGYTF; cdr3_nt: TGCGCCAGCAGCTTGCAGGGAAGGAGCGACTATGGCTACACCTTC
clone_size: .; v_call: TRBV7-9; j_call: TRBJ1-2; d_call: .; cdr3_aa: CASSLDRGYTF; cdr3_nt: TGTGCCAGCAGCTTAGACAGGGGCTACACCTTC
clone_size: .; v_call: TRBV7-8; j_call: TRBJ1-2; d_call: .; cdr3_aa: CASTRPGERMEGYTF; cdr3_nt: TGTGCCAGCACCAGACCAGGGGAGAGGATGGAAGGCTACACCTTC
clone_size: once; v_call: TRBV11-2; j_call: TRBJ2-1; d_call: TRBD2; cdr3_aa: CASSPGLATYNEQFF; cdr3_nt: TGTGCCAGCAGCCCCGGACTAGCGACTTACAATGAGCAGTTCTTC
clone_size: .; v_call: TRBV19; j_call: TRBJ1-1; d_call: .; cdr3_aa: CASSMQGNTEAFF; cdr3_nt: TGTGCCAGTAGTATGCAGGGGAACACTGAAGCTTTCTTT
clone_size: .; v_call: TRBV29-1; j_call: TRBJ1-4; d_call: .; cdr3_aa: CSVEPGVGEKLFF; cdr3_nt: TGCAGCGTTGAACCGGGGGTGGGTGAAAAACTGTTTTTT
clone_size: .; v_call: TRBV10-3; j_call: TRBJ1-1; d_call: TRBD1; cdr3_aa: CAIRVQGTNTEAFF; cdr3_nt: TGTGCCATCAGAGTACAGGGGACCAACACTGAAGCTTTCTTT
clone_size: once; v_call: TRBV19; j_call: TRBJ1-1; d_call: .; cdr3_aa: CASRRPGSRTEAFF; cdr3_nt: TGTGCCAGTCGAAGGCCGGGGTCGAGGACTGAAGCTTTCTTT
clone_size: .; v_call: TRBV3-1/TRBV3-2; j_call: TRBJ2-4; d_call: .; cdr3_aa: CASSQDPIQAKNIQYF; cdr3_nt: TGTGCCAGCAGCCAAGATCCCATCCAAGCCAAAAACATTCAGTACTTC
clone_size: .; v_call: TRBV4-1; j_call: TRBJ2-3; d_call: TRBD2; cdr3_aa: CASSQLAGGRGTDTQYF; cdr3_nt: TGCGCCAGCAGTCAACTAGCGGGGGGCCGAGGGACAGATACGCAGTATTTT
clone_size: .; v_call: TRBV19; j_call: TRBJ2-1; d_call: .; cdr3_aa: CASSPGGGGRSEQFF; cdr3_nt: TGTGCCAGTAGTCCCGGGGGCGGGGGCCGGTCTGAGCAGTTCTTC
clone_size: .; v_call: TRBV19; j_call: TRBJ2-7; d_call: TRBD1; cdr3_aa: CASSIKTGGIYEQYF; cdr3_nt: TGTGCCAGTAGTATAAAAACAGGGGGAATCTACGAGCAGTACTTC
clone_size: once; v_call: TRBV28; j_call: TRBJ1-5; d_call: .; cdr3_aa: CASSLGPAGNQPQHF; cdr3_nt: TGTGCCAGCAGTTTGGGGCCGGCCGGCAATCAGCCCCAGCATTTT
clone_size: .; v_call: TRBV12-3/TRBV12-4; j_call: TRBJ1-5; d_call: .; cdr3_aa: CASSFGRGQPQHF; cdr3_nt: TGTGCCAGCAGTTTCGGGAGGGGTCAGCCCCAGCATTTT
clone_size: once; v_call: TRBV5-6; j_call: TRBJ2-7; d_call: TRBD1; cdr3_aa: CASSRTGSSYEQYF; cdr3_nt: TGTGCCAGCAGCAGGACAGGGAGCTCCTACGAGCAGTACTTC
clone_size: few; v_call: TRBV15; j_call: TRBJ1-2; d_call: .; cdr3_aa: CATSRRGDPYNYGYTF; cdr3_nt: TGTGCCACCAGCAGGAGAGGCGATCCTTATAACTATGGCTACACCTTC
clone_size: few; v_call: TRBV7-9; j_call: TRBJ2-7; d_call: TRBD1; cdr3_aa: CASSATGTVSSYEQYF; cdr3_nt: TGTGCCAGCAGCGCCACCGGGACAGTTAGCTCCTACGAGCAGTACTTC
clone_size: once; v_call: TRBV5-4; j_call: TRBJ2-3; d_call: .; cdr3_aa: CASSHDRADTQYF; cdr3_nt: TGTGCCAGCAGCCATGACAGAGCCGATACGCAGTATTTT
clone_size: .; v_call: TRBV9; j_call: TRBJ2-5; d_call: .; cdr3_aa: CASSVAGGRGETQYF; cdr3_nt: TGTGCCAGCAGCGTAGCCGGGGGGCGGGGAGAGACCCAGTACTTC
clone_size: .; v_call: TRBV7-9; j_call: TRBJ1-2; d_call: .; cdr3_aa: CASQPGVMGGYTF; cdr3_nt: TGTGCCAGCCAGCCAGGGGTGATGGGCGGCTACACCTTC
clone_size: .; v_call: TRBV20-1; j_call: TRBJ1-1; d_call: .; cdr3_aa: CSAGQNYEAFF; cdr3_nt: TGCAGTGCTGGACAGAATTACGAAGCTTTCTTT
clone_size: .; v_call: TRBV7-7; j_call: TRBJ2-1; d_call: .; cdr3_aa: CASSPARELNEQFF; cdr3_nt: TGTGCCAGCAGCCCAGCGCGGGAACTCAATGAGCAGTTCTTC